A few counts support the clone carrying this T cell receptor beta chain. What it binds is unknown. The data are from a study of identical twins. V dropped 6 bases and J dropped 0 bases, with 10 bases sitting between them. The CDR3 spans 14 residues. All of the donors were Caucasians in good health. Study-wide results and limits: Partial confounding of zero-insertion analyses by invariant MAIT and iNKT cells was possible. Its conclusions, products of cross-sectional statistical analysis, did not come from following the same donors. For out-of-frame beta sequences, excess twin sharing was weaker.

TCRdb re-derived calls from the 5' RACE reads in MiXCR, one entry per CDR3 protein. The table shows around 550,000 distinct CDR3 sequences, with over 12% occurring only once. This sample also belongs to another study, concerning yellow fever vaccine responses in identical twins.

This clonotype was sampled from a woman between 18 and 30 years old in good health. Sequencing input: CD4+ T cells sorted from blood. V is TRBV12-3 or TRBV12-4 and J is TRBJ2-3; D unclear. The CDR3 region is CASRDSVSTDTQYF. The CDR3 bases are TGTGCCAGCAGAGACTCGGTGAGCACAGATACGCAGTATTTT.